This TCR beta chain was sequenced during a study of blood T cell repertoires in COVID-19. The V and J ends lost 2 bases and 4 bases respectively, with 11 bases between them. The length of the CDR3 is 14 residues. Germline V CDR1 and CDR2: SNHLY, FYNNEI. As handled by the study authors: The assay estimated nucleated cells by amplifying reference gene primers. TCRdb keeps only in-frame clones here, not all; method: immunoSEQ multiplex PCR. The V and J calls and clone size are taken from that table; D and trimming were inferred from the DNA. Among some 530,000 clones, more than 85% were seen once, and the ten largest hold around 8%. Cohort 3 recovery required two negative PCRs, clearance, or symptom resolution. In this sample, this clone turned up once.

The V gene is TRBV2, the J gene TRBJ2-5, with D possibly being TRBD1 (6 bases). Sequencing was carried out using PBMCs or T cells enriched from blood (not recorded which). This receptor was taken from a woman aged 55 to 70 who had recovered from COVID-19. CDR3 DNA: TGTGCCAGCAGTGAAATGGACAGAGGAGAGACCCAGTACTTC. Protein sequence: CASSEMDRGETQYF. The full variable domain, its missing parts supplied by reference TRBV2 and TRBJ2-5, is EPEVTQTPSHQVTQMGQEVILRCVPISNHLYFYWYRQILGQKVEFLVSFYNNEISEKSEIFDDQFSVERPDGSNFTLKIRSTKLEDSAMYFCASSEMDRGETQYFGPGTRLLVL.